The 30 T cell receptor beta chains in this list originate from one sample, sequenced in a study of blood T cell repertoires in COVID-19. The method was immunoSEQ multiplex PCR; TCRdb's version includes in-frame clones alone and lacks a portion of them. The sample records approximately 67,000 clones, approximately 86% being singletons. Sequenced input: peripheral blood. Receptors were obtained from a man in his sixties with acute or convalescent COVID-19.

CDR3 residues: CASSRGSDTGELFF. The DNA of the CDR3 is TGTGCCAGCAGCCGGGGGTCAGACACCGGGGAGCTGTTTTTT. The J gene is TRBJ2-2, the V gene TRBV5-4; D might be TRBD2 (6 bases). CDR1 and CDR2 (germline): SGHNT, YYREEE (reference sequence). The V end lost 4 bases, the J end lost 3 bases, and 10 bases lay between the germline ends. This CDR3 has 14 amino acids.

CDR3 nucleotide sequence: TGTGCCAGCAGTTATCATTCGGCAGGGATTTGGGGCAATCAGCCCCAGCATTTT. Amino acids: CASSYHSAGIWGNQPQHF. V is TRBV6-2 or TRBV6-3 and J is TRBJ1-5; weak D call: TRBD1 (5 bases). The V end was cut by 3 bases, the J end by 2 bases, with 20 bases between. This CDR3 is built from 18 residues. In germline, CDR1 is MNHEY, CDR2 SVGEGT.

This chain links TRBV5-1 with TRBJ2-3, with 8 positions matching TRBD1. Unmatched junction bases numbered 7, after V lost 5 bases and J lost 2 bases. Looked up from germline, CDR1 is SGHRS and CDR2 is YFSETQ. The CDR3 runs to 15 residues. The CDR3 sequence: CASRHGQGLTDTQYF. Written as DNA, the CDR3 is TGCGCCAGCAGACACGGACAGGGCCTCACAGATACGCAGTATTTT.

The chain recombines TRBV9 with TRBJ2-7; 7 bases align to TRBD2. The germline CDR1 and CDR2 sequences are SGDLS and YYNGEE. J lost 5 bases, V lost 4 bases, and 9 bases had no gene match. CDR3 length: 14 amino acids. CDR3 bases: TGTGCCAGCAGCTCCTCGGGGGGAGGAGACGAGCAGTACTTC. Protein: CASSSSGGGDEQYF. Drawing the rest from reference TRBV9 and TRBJ2-7, the complete variable domain is DSGVTQTPKHLITATGQRVTLRCSPRSGDLSVYWYQQSLDQGLQFLIQYYNGEERAKGNILERFSAQQFPDLHSELNLSSLELGDSALYFCASSSSGGGDEQYFGPGTRLTVT.

This chain uses TRBV18 with TRBJ2-2; 14 nucleotides align to TRBD2. V lost 6 bases and J lost 6; bases outside the gene matches: 6. CDR3 length: 16 residues. Germline V gene lookup returns CDR1 KGHSH and CDR2 LQKENI. CDR3 sequence: CASSPGLAGVSGELFF. CDR3 coding DNA: TGTGCCAGCTCGCCGGGACTAGCGGGGGTTTCCGGGGAGCTGTTTTTT.

The V gene is TRBV6-5, the J gene TRBJ1-5; TRBD1 aligns across 7 bases. Per germline, CDR1 MNHEY and CDR2 SVGAGI. Germline trimming cut 7 bases from V and 5 bases from J; bases unmatched to any gene: 2. The CDR3 consists of 12 residues. CDR3 protein: CASKQGDQPQHF. The CDR3 DNA sequence: TGTGCCAGCAAGCAGGGGGATCAGCCCCAGCATTTT.

V and J are TRBV2 and TRBJ2-7; 8 nucleotides agree with TRBD2. Germline-derived CDR1 and CDR2 are SNHLY and FYNNEI. CDR3 length equals 16 residues. With 3 bases clipped from V and 2 bases from J, the junction kept 9 bases outside the gene matches. The CDR3 is CASSEGRGGRAYEQYV. In nucleotides, the CDR3 is TGTGCCAGCAGTGAGGGTCGGGGGGGCCGCGCCTACGAGCAGTACGTC.

This chain links TRBV27 with TRBJ1-4, with 7 bases fitting TRBD1. V lost 6 bases and J lost 0; bases outside the gene matches: 13. The CDR3 runs 18 residues. Germline values: CDR1 MNHEY, CDR2 SMNVEV (reference sequence). CDR3 DNA sequence: TGTGCCAGCAGGGGTTCCCGGGACAGACGTGCAACTAATGAAAAACTGTTTTTT. It is translated as CASRGSRDRRATNEKLFF.

J is TRBJ2-3 and V is TRBV14; perhaps TRBD2 as D (5 bases). The V end lost 8 bases, the J end lost 3 bases, and 18 bases lay between the germline ends. The CDR3 consists of 15 residues. CDR1 is SGHDN, CDR2 FVKESK, per germline. In nucleotides, the CDR3 is TGTGCCAGCGCCGAGAAGGGCCGGAGGACAGATACGCAGTATTTT. This codes for CASAEKGRRTDTQYF.

J is TRBJ1-4 and V is TRBV6-6; the D is unclear. This CDR3 is built from 12 residues. With 6 bases removed from V and 4 bases from J, the gap between germline ends came to 6 bases. Germline CDR1 MNHNY, CDR2 SVGAGI (reference sequence). The CDR3 reads CASSIGNEKLFF. For the CDR3, the DNA is TGTGCCAGCAGCATCGGTAATGAAAAACTGTTTTTT.

The CDR3 bases are TGTGCCAGTAGTATAGGGACTAGCACTAGCACAGATACGCAGTATTTT. Residues: CASSIGTSTSTDTQYF. The V and J genes are TRBV19 and TRBJ2-3, with TRBD2 identical over 8 bases. The ends lost 1 base at V and 0 bases at J; junction bases unmatched: 3. The germline V gene has CDR1 LNHDA and CDR2 SQIVND (reference sequence). The CDR3 covers 16 residues.

The chain carries TRBV10-2 and TRBJ2-6; 9 nucleotides line up with TRBD2. Germline loops: CDR1 WSHSY, CDR2 SAAADI. This CDR3 spans 16 amino acids. V was clipped by 8 bases and J by 0 bases; unmatched bases: 5. The CDR3 loop is CASEAGGLSGANVLTF. Written as DNA, the CDR3 is TGCGCCAGCGAAGCGGGGGGCCTCTCTGGGGCCAACGTCCTGACTTTC.

This clone is a singleton in its sample. The chain combines TRBV7-2 with TRBJ2-3; no clear D gene. From germline, CDR1 is SGHTA and CDR2 FQGNSA. V shed 5 bases and J shed 1 base, with 7 bases lying between them. This CDR3 contains 13 residues. The CDR3 here is CASSPRGTDTQYF. The CDR3 DNA reads TGTGCCAGCAGCCCCCGGGGCACAGATACGCAGTATTTT.

The rearrangement links TRBV7-6 to TRBJ1-1; D possibly corresponds to TRBD1 (6 bases). Germline CDR1 is SGHVS and CDR2 is FNYEAQ. The V gene lost 1 base and the J gene lost 1 base, with 10 bases spanning the gap. The CDR3 is 15 amino acids. The CDR3, as DNA: TGTGCCAGCAGCTTAGGAGGGACACAGAACACTGAAGCTTTCTTT. This encodes CASSLGGTQNTEAFF.

The chain joins TRBV5-1 to TRBJ2-5; 7 nucleotides agree with TRBD2. The length of the CDR3 is 13 residues. After removal of 2 bases from V and 5 bases from J, the junction contained 3 bases not matched to a gene. Germline lookup yields CDR1 SGHRS and CDR2 YFSETQ. CDR3 amino acids: CASSFGGVETQYF. The DNA of the CDR3 is TGCGCCAGCAGCTTTGGGGGGGTGGAGACCCAGTACTTC.

V and J are TRBV27 and TRBJ1-4; 8 nucleotides match TRBD1. Germline V gives CDR1 MNHEY, CDR2 SMNVEV (reference sequence). CDR3 length: 14 amino acids. J was trimmed by 6 bases and V by 2 bases; bases with no gene match: 2. The CDR3 is CASSLAGGDEKLFF. The DNA of the CDR3 is TGTGCCAGCAGTTTAGCAGGGGGCGATGAAAAACTGTTTTTT.

The rearrangement uses TRBV6-6 and TRBJ2-7, with D unclear. Trimming stripped 5 bases from V and 2 bases from J, with 4 bases between. CDR3 length: 11 residues. Germline V gene data show CDR1 as MNHNY and CDR2 as SVGAGI (reference sequence). The CDR3, as DNA: TGTGCCAGCAGTATCACCTACGAGCAGTACTTC. Protein: CASSITYEQYF.

The CDR3 loop is CASSHGTPGTGNTIYF. CDR3 coding DNA: TGCGCCAGCAGCCACGGGACTCCGGGCACTGGAAACACCATATATTTT. The rearrangement joins TRBV5-1 to TRBJ1-3, with TRBD1 as a possible D gene (5 bases). CDR1 and CDR2 (germline): SGHRS, YFSETQ. Between the trimmed V and J ends, which lost 4 bases and 2 bases, there was a span of 16 bases. The CDR3 covers 16 residues.

This clone was counted between two and nine times. This rearrangement joins TRBV9 to TRBJ2-2; no definite D call. Germline V gene sequence: CDR1 SGDLS, CDR2 YYNGEE. V was pared by 3 bases and J by 1 base, with 10 bases between. The CDR3 spans 15 residues. CDR3 nucleotides: TGTGCCAGCAGCGAACACCTCAAGAACACCGGGGAGCTGTTTTTT. The encoded protein is CASSEHLKNTGELFF.

This clone was counted once. The chain carries TRBV6-1 and TRBJ1-2; D not certain. CDR3 length: 18 residues. CDR1 is MNHNS and CDR2 is SASEGT in the germline V gene. The ends were cut back, 4 bases at V and 0 bases at J, with 21 bases in the middle. In nucleotides, the CDR3 is TGTGCCAGCAGTGTCCTCTACGGCGGCGGCTCAGCTAACTATGGCTACACCTTC. Its translation is CASSVLYGGGSANYGYTF.

The chain recombines TRBV6-5 with TRBJ1-6, with no clear D. CDR1 and CDR2 (germline): MNHEY, SVGAGI. This CDR3 region has 12 residues. The V end was cut by 3 bases, the J end by 10 bases, with 7 bases between. CDR3 bases: TGTGCCAGCAGTTATTCACACTCACCCCTCCACTTT. It translates to CASSYSHSPLHF.

This clone appeared a few times. V usage is TRBV30 and J usage is TRBJ1-2; 8 positions agree with TRBD1. In germline, CDR1 is GTSNPN, CDR2 SVGIG (reference sequence). Trimming at V came to 5 bases and at J to 8 bases, leaving 7 bases not matched to a gene. CDR3 length: 12 residues. CDR3 sequence: CAWEQGGGGYTF. CDR3 coding DNA: TGTGCCTGGGAACAGGGGGGTGGAGGCTACACCTTC. The full variable domain, rest sourced from reference TRBV30 and TRBJ1-2, is SQTIHQWPATLVQPVGSPLSLECTVEGTSNPNLYWYRQAAGRGLQLLFYSVGIGQISSEVPQNLSASRPQDRQFILSSKKLLLSDSGFYLCAWEQGGGGYTFGSGTRLTVV.

This clone showed up just a few times. The CDR3, as DNA: TGTGCCAGCAGCGATCAACTAGCGGGGGTCCCCTTACAAGAGACCCAGTACTTC. Translated: CASSDQLAGVPLQETQYF. The V call is TRBV11-2, the J call TRBJ2-5; 11 nucleotides align to TRBD2. Germline CDR1 SGHAT, CDR2 FQNNGV. This CDR3 is 18 amino acids long. The V and J ends lost 5 bases and 2 bases, in that order; junction bases with no gene match: 13.

The DNA for the CDR3 is TGTGCCAGCAGCTCTGGGGCAGGGGGCAGCTCCTATAATTCACCCCTCCACTTT. Translation gives CASSSGAGGSSYNSPLHF. This rearrangement joins TRBV5-4 to TRBJ1-6; TRBD1 matches at 8 bases. This CDR3 has 18 residues. V dropped 3 bases and J dropped 0; count of bases not matched to a gene: 8. CDR1 is SGHNT and CDR2 is YYREEE in the germline V gene (reference sequence).

V is TRBV10-1 and J is TRBJ1-2; TRBD1 matches 7 bases. Germline trimming cut 4 bases from V and 4 bases from J; bases unmatched to any gene: 3. The CDR3 extends over 13 amino acids. CDR1 WNHNN and CDR2 SYGVQD come from the germline V gene (reference sequence). The CDR3, as DNA: TGCGCCAGCAGTGCTTCAGGGGGCTATGGCTACACCTTC. Residues: CASSASGGYGYTF.

The gene calls are TRBV6-5 and TRBJ1-1; no definite D call. Germline values: CDR1 MNHEY, CDR2 SVGAGI. V was pared by 6 bases and J by 5 bases, with 10 bases between. There are 12 residues in the CDR3. The CDR3 DNA is TGTGCCAGCAGGAAGGAGGCAACTGAAGCTTTCTTT. This translates into CASRKEATEAFF.

The chain recombines TRBV19 with TRBJ1-5; 8 positions agree with TRBD1. In germline, CDR1 is LNHDA, CDR2 SQIVND (reference sequence). This CDR3 contains 16 residues. The trim removed 3 bases at V and 0 bases at J, leaving 4 bases unmatched. CDR3 nucleotide sequence: TGTGCCAGTAGTATGACAGGGGATACTAGCAATCAGCCCCAGCATTTT. Amino acids: CASSMTGDTSNQPQHF.

The V and J genes are TRBV18 and TRBJ2-7; weak D call: TRBD2 (5 bases). The V end was cut by 2 bases, the J end by 0 bases, with 5 bases between. Germline assignment: CDR1 KGHSH and CDR2 LQKENI. This CDR3 has 13 amino acids. CDR3 sequence (DNA): TGTGCCAGCTCACCAGGGAGCTCCTACGAGCAGTACGTC. As protein: CASSPGSSYEQYV.

CDR3 in DNA: TGTGCCAGTAGTATAGTGGGGGGGGCAACTGAAGCTTTCTTT. Translated, it gives CASSIVGGATEAFF. The chain joins TRBV19 to TRBJ1-1, with D possibly being TRBD1 (6 bases). This CDR3 spans 14 amino acids. V dropped 1 base and J dropped 5 bases, with 11 bases sitting between them. Germline CDR1 LNHDA, CDR2 SQIVND (reference sequence).

As to this clone: At the DNA level, this CDR3 is encoded by other sequences in the same sample as well. This chain's CDR3 is CASSLGGKSSYNSPLHF. CDR3 in DNA: TGTGCCAGCAGCTTGGGCGGAAAGAGCTCCTATAATTCACCCCTCCACTTT. This chain joins TRBV5-4 and TRBJ1-6; D not resolved. Per germline, CDR1 SGHNT and CDR2 YYREEE (reference sequence). With 0 bases removed from V and 0 bases from J, the gap between germline ends came to 10 bases. There are 17 residues in the CDR3.